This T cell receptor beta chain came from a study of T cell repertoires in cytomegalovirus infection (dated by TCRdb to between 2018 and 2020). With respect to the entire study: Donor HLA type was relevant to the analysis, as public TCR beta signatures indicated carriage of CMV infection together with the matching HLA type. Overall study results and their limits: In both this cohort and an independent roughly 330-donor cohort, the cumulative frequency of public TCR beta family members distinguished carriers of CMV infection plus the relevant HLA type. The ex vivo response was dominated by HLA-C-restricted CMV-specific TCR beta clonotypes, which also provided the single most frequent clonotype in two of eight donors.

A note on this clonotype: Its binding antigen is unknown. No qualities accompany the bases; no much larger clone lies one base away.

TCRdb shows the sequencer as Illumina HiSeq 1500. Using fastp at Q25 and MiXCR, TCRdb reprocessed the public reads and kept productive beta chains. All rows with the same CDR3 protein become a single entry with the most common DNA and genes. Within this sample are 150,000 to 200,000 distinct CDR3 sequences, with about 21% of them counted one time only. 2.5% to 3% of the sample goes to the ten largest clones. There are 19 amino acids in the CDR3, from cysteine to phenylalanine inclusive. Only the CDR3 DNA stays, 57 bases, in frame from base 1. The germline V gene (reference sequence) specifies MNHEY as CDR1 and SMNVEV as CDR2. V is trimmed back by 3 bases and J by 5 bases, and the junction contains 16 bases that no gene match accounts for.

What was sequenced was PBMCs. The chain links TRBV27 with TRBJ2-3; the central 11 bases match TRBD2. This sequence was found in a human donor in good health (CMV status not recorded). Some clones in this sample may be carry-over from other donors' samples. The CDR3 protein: CASSFLTSTSGSFLDTQYF. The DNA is TGTGCCAGCAGTTTTCTCACAAGCACTAGCGGGAGTTTTCTAGATACGCAGTATTTT.